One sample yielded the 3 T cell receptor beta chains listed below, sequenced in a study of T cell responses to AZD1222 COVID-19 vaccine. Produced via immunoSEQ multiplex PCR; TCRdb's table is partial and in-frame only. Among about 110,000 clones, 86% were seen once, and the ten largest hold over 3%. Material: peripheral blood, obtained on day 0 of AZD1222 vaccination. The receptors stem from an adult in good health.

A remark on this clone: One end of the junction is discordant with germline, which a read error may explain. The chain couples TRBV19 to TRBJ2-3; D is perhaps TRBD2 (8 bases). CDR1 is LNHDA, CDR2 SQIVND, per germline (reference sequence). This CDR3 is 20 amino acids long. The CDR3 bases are TGTGCCAGTAGGATAGGAGGGACAGCTAGAGCGGGGGTGATCACAGATACGCAGTATTTT. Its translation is CASRIGGTARAGVITDTQYF.

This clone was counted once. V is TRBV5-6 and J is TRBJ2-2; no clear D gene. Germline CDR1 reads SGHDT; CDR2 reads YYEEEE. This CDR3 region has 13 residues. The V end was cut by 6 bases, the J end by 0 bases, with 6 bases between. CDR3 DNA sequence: TGTGCCAGCACACAGCCGAACACCGGGGAGCTGTTTTTT. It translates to CASTQPNTGELFF. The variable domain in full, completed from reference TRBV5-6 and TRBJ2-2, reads DAGVTQSPTHLIKTRGQQVTLRCSPKSGHDTVSWYQQALGQGPQFIFQYYEEEERQRGNFPDRFSGHQFPNYSSELNVNALLLGDSALYLCASTQPNTGELFFGEGSRLTVL.

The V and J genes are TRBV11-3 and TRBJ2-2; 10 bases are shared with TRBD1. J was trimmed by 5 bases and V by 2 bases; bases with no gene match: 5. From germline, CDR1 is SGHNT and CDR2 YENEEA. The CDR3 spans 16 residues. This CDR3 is CASSLLRTGGTGELFF. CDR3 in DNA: TGTGCCAGCAGCTTACTTCGGACAGGGGGTACCGGGGAGCTGTTTTTT.